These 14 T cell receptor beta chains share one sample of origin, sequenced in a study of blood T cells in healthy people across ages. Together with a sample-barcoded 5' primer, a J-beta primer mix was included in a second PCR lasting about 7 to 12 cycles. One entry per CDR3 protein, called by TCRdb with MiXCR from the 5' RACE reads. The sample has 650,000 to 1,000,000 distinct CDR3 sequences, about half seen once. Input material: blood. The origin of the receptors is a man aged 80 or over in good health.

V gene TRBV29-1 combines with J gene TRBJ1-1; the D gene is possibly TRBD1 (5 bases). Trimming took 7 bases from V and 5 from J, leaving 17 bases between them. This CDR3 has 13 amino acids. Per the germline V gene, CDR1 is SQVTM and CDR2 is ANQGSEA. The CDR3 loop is CSASRGAQTEAFF. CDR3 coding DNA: TGCAGCGCCTCGAGGGGAGCCCAGACTGAAGCTTTCTTT.

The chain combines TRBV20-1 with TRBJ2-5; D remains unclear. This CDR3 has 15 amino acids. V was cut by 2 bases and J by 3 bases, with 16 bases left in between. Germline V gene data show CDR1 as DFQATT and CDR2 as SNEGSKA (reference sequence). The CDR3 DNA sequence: TGCAGTGCTAGACCCTCCTACGATATCAAAGAGACCCAGTACTTC. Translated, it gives CSARPSYDIKETQYF.

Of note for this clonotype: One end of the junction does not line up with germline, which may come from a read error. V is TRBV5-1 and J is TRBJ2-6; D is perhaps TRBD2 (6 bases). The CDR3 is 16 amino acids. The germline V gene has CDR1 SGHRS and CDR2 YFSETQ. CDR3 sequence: CACSLAPGVGANVLTF. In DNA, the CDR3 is TGCGCCTGCAGCTTGGCCCCGGGGGTAGGGGCCAACGTCCTGACTTTC.

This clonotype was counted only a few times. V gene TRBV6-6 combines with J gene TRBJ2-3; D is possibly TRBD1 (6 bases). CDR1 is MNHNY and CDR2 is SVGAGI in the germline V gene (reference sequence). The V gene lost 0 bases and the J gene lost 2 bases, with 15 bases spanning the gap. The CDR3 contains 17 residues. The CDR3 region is CASSYSRAGTNTDTQYF. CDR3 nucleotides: TGTGCCAGCAGTTACTCGAGGGCCGGGACAAACACAGATACGCAGTATTTT.

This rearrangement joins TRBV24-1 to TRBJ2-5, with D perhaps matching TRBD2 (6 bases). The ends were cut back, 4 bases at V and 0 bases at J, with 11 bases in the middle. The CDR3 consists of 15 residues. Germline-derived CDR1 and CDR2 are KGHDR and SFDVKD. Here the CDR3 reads CATSDPGRNQETQYF. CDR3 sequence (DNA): TGTGCCACCAGTGACCCTGGGAGGAACCAAGAGACCCAGTACTTC.

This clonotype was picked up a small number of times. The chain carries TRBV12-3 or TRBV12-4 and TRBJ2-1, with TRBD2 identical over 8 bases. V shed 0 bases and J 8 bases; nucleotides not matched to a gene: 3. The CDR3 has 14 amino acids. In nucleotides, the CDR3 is TGTGCCAGCAGTTTAGCTAGCGGGATCGATGAGCAGTTCTTC. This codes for CASSLASGIDEQFF.

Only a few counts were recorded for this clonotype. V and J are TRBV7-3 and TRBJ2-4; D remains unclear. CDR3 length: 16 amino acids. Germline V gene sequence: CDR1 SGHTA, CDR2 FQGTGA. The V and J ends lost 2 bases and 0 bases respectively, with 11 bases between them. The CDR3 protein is CASSLGGGVAKNIQYF. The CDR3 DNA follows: TGTGCCAGCAGCTTAGGTGGCGGAGTAGCCAAAAACATTCAGTACTTC.

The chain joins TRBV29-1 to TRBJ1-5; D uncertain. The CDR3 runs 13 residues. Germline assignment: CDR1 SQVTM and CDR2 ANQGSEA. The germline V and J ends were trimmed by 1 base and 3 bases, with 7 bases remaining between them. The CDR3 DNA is TGCAGCGTTGAAGTTGCCAACAATCAGCCCCAGCATTTT. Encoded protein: CSVEVANNQPQHF.

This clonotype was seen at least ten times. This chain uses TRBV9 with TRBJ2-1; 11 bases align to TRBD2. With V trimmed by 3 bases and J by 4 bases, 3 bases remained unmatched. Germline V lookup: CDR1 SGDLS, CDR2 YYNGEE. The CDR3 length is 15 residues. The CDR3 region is CASSALAGGYNEQFF. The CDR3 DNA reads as TGTGCCAGCAGCGCCCTAGCGGGGGGTTACAATGAGCAGTTCTTC.

CDR3 nucleotides: TGCAGTGCTAGATCCCCGGTATCAACTAATGAAAAACTGTTTTTT. Translated, it gives CSARSPVSTNEKLFF. J is TRBJ1-4 and V is TRBV20-1; D remains unclear. Per germline, CDR1 DFQATT and CDR2 SNEGSKA (reference sequence). V gave up 2 bases and J gave up 0 bases, with 10 bases separating them. The CDR3 runs to 15 residues.

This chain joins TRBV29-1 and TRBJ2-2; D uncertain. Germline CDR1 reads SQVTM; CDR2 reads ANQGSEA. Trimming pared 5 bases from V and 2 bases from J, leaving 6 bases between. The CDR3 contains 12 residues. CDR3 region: CSVNLNTGELFF. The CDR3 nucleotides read TGCAGCGTTAATCTTAACACCGGGGAGCTGTTTTTT.

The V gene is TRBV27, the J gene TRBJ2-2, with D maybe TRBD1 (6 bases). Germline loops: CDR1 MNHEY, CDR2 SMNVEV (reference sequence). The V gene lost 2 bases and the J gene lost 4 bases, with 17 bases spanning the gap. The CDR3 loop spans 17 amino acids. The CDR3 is CASSLRAPRQATGELFF. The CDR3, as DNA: TGTGCCAGCAGTTTAAGGGCCCCTCGACAGGCCACCGGGGAGCTGTTTTTT.

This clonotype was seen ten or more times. The CDR3 DNA follows: TGCAGCGCTGGACAGCCGAACACTGAAGCTTTCTTT. This gives the protein CSAGQPNTEAFF. The V call is TRBV29-1, the J call TRBJ1-1; TRBD1 might be the D (6 bases). CDR1 SQVTM and CDR2 ANQGSEA come from the germline V gene. The CDR3 has 12 residues. V lost 7 bases to trimming and J lost 1 base, with 10 bases between them. Using reference TRBV29-1 and TRBJ1-1 for the parts outside the CDR3, the full variable domain is SAVISQKPSRDICQRGTSLTIQCQVDSQVTMMFWYRQQPGQSLTLIATANQGSEATYESGFVIDKFPISRPNLTFSTLTVSNMSPEDSSIYLCSAGQPNTEAFFGQGTRLTVV.

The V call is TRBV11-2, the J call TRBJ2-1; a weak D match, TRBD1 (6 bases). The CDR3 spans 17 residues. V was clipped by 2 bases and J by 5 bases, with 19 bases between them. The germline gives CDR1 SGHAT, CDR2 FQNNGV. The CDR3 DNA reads TGTGCCAGCAGCTTAATCTCAGGGGCTGTGACCCACAATGAGCAGTTCTTC. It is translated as CASSLISGAVTHNEQFF.